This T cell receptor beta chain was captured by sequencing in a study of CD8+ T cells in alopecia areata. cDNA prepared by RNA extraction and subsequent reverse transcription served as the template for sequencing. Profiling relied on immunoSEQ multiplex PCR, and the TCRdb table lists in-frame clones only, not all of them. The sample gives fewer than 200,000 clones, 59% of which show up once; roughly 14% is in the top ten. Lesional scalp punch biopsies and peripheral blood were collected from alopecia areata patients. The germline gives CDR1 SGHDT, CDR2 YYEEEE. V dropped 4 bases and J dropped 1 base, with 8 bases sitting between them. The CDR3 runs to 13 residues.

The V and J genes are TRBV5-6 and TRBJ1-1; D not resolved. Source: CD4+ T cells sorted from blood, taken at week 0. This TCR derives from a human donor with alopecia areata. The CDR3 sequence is CASSALGNTEAFF. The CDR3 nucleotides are TGTGCCAGCAGCGCCTTGGGGAACACTGAAGCTTTCTTT.